This entry concerns a single TCR beta chain. No antigen is known for it. The data belong to a study of PD-1 blockade in mismatch repair-deficient tumors. Study details: Enrolled 2013-2016, patients had progressing, pretreated mismatch repair-deficient cancers of approximately 13 types. Regarding the study as a whole: Rapid post-treatment expansion, then contraction, generally preceding radiologic response, marked tumor-resident clones.

Using immunoSEQ multiplex PCR, the repertoire was profiled, and TCRdb retains in-frame clones only, with some absent. The data show around 120,000 clones, around nine tenths seen once. V shed 8 bases, J shed 3 bases, and the junction held 7 bases outside the gene matches. The CDR3 contains 14 residues. The V gene's germline CDR1 is MGHDK and CDR2 SYGVNS. PCR or immunohistochemistry showed mismatch repair deficiency in every enrolled patient. A few pembrolizumab responders had their TCRs sequenced. The V and J genes are TRBV25-1 and TRBJ2-7; TRBD1 matches 10 bases. This TCR came from an adult with mismatch repair-deficient cancer. Source: peripheral blood, taken approximately 71 weeks after starting pembrolizumab. CDR3 bases: TGTGCCAGCTCGGACAGGGGGGGGCTCTACGAGCAGTACTTC. This encodes CASSDRGGLYEQYF.